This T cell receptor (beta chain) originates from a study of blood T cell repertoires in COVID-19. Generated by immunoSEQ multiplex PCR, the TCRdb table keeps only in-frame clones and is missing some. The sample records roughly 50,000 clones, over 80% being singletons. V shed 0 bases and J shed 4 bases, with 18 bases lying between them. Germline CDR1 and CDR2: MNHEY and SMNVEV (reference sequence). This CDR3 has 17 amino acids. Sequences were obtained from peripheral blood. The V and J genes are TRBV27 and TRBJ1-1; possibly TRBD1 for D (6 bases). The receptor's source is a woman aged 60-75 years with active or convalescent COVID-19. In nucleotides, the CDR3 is TGTGCCAGCAGTTTATCCCGCGCCACGGGACAAAGCACTGAAGCTTTCTTT. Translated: CASSLSRATGQSTEAFF.